These 5 T cell receptor beta chains were all obtained from the same sample, sequenced in a study of tissue T cells after allogeneic stem cell transplantation. TCRdb keeps only in-frame clones here, not all; method: immunoSEQ multiplex PCR. The sample yields under 950 clones, around 55% seen once. As for time point: mouse harvest day 14 after allogeneic transplant. Tail vein injection delivered 10^7 T-cell-depleted bone marrow cells and 10^6 splenic CD5+ T cells. Source material: spleen. Receptor source: a female BALB/c mouse given C57BL/6 T cells with graft-versus-host disease after an allogeneic hematopoietic cell transplant.

In the case of this clone: This likely stems from a read error, as it lies one base from a far larger clone. Mouse names are used for the genes. The read ends 1 residue early relative to the CDR3; the germline J gene fills the gap. The rearrangement links TRBV17 to TRBJ2-7, with 7 bases fitting TRBD1. CDR1 and CDR2 (germline): MNHDT, YYDKIL. This CDR3 is 13 amino acids long. This chain's CDR3 is CPSSPGTDYEQYF. The covered CDR3 bases are TGTCCTAGCAGCCCCGGGACAGATTATGAACAGTAC.

Remarks on this clone: Genes here carry mouse names. The read terminates 1 residue before the CDR3 end, so the remaining end is supplied by the germline J gene. The rearrangement joins TRBV13-2 to TRBJ1-2; D is ambiguous. The V and J ends lost 0 bases and 0 bases respectively, with 6 bases between them. Germline V gene lookup returns CDR1 NNHNN and CDR2 SYGAGS (reference sequence). The CDR3 has 14 residues. The sequenced CDR3 bases are TGTGCCAGCGGTGATGCGAGGGCAAACTCCGACTACACC. Encoded protein: CASGDARANSDYT. The full CDR3 protein reads CASGDARANSDYTF.

Concerning this clone: Gene names are mouse gene names. The read terminates 1 residue before the CDR3 end, so the remaining end is supplied by the germline J gene. The V call is TRBV13-1, the J call TRBJ2-3; maybe TRBD1 (8 bases). CDR1 is NSHNY, CDR2 SYGAGN, per germline. V gave up 4 bases and J gave up 1 base, with 13 bases separating them. The CDR3 loop spans 15 amino acids. The sequenced CDR3 bases are TGTGCCAGCAGTATTACAGGGGGGGGTGCAGAAACGCTGTAT. It codes for CASSITGGGAETLY. The whole CDR3 sequence is CASSITGGGAETLYF.

To note about this clone: Mouse names are used for the genes. The sequenced fragment ends 1 residue before the CDR3 boundary, so the rest is inferred from the germline J gene. The V call is TRBV19, the J call TRBJ2-3, with 8 bases lining up with TRBD2. Germline CDR1 is FNHDT and CDR2 is SITEND (reference sequence). V lost 5 bases to trimming and J lost 0 bases; unmatched junction nucleotides: 5. The CDR3 has 15 amino acids. The CDR3 loop is CASSQLGASAETLYF. The part of the CDR3 DNA that was read is TGTGCCAGCAGCCAACTGGGGGCCAGTGCAGAAACGCTGTAT. The variable domain in full, completed from reference TRBV19 and TRBJ2-3, reads GGIITQTPKFLIGQEGQKLTLKCQQNFNHDTMYWYRQDSGKGLRLIYYSITENDLQKGDLSEGYDASREKKSSFSLTVTSAQKNEMAVFLCASSQLGASAETLYFGSGTRLTVL.

Concerning this clone: Its ends do not fully match the called genes, so a read error is possible. Gene names and germline match the mouse. The read ends 1 residue shy of where the CDR3 ends; the end is completed using the germline J gene. At the DNA level, this CDR3 is encoded by other sequences in the same sample as well. This chain connects TRBV12-1 to TRBJ1-3, with D perhaps matching TRBD1 (6 bases). Germline lookup yields CDR1 SGHSN and CDR2 HYEKVE. The CDR3 sequence is 14 residues long. This CDR3 reads CASPRTVSGNTLYF. The sequenced part of the CDR3 DNA is TGTGCCAGCCCCCGGACAGTTTCTGGCAATACGCTCTAT. The whole variable domain, remainder taken from reference TRBV12-1 and TRBJ1-3, is DSGVVQSPRHIIKEKGGRSVLTCIPISGHSNVVWYQQTLGKELKFLIQHYEKVERDKGFLPSRFSVQQFDDYHSEMNMSALELEDSAMYFCASPRTVSGNTLYFGEGSRLIVV.